The clone carrying this T cell receptor (beta chain) came up a few times. Its specificity is unknown. V shed 3 bases and J shed 0 bases, with 11 bases lying between them. Germline V gene sequence: CDR1 WSHSY, CDR2 SAAADI. CDR3 length equals 15 residues. With 60 Vbeta and 13 Jbeta primers, the PCR was carried out. Using immunoSEQ multiplex PCR, the repertoire was profiled, and TCRdb retains in-frame clones only, with some absent. The sample lists some 180,000 clones; roughly 79% were seen once. This entry comes from a study of cytomegalovirus exposure and HLA in healthy donors. Points from the study as a whole: Specificity for CMV antigens was confirmed in vitro for a few of the CMV-associated chains. 87-base-pair reads could not separate some V segments, including TRBV6-2 and TRBV6-3.

V usage is TRBV10-2 and J usage is TRBJ1-1, with D uncertain. This clonotype was obtained from a man aged 30-40 years in good health and CMV-seronegative. The source material was PBMCs. This CDR3 reads CASSDPQSMNTEAFF. The CDR3 DNA is TGCGCCAGCAGTGACCCACAGAGCATGAACACTGAAGCTTTCTTT.